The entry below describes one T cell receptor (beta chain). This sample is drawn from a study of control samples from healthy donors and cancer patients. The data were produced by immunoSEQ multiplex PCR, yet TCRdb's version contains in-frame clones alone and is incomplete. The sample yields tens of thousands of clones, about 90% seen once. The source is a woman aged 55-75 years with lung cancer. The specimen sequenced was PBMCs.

The CDR3 region is CASSKAGTPLSSYNSPLHF. For the CDR3, the DNA is TGTGCCAGCAGCAAAGCGGGGACACCTTTGAGCTCCTATAATTCACCCCTCCACTTT. The rearrangement joins TRBV21-1 to TRBJ1-6; TRBD1 is taken as the D call from the table, unchecked against the DNA. TRBV21-1 is assigned pseudogene status. The CDR3 loop spans 19 amino acids.